This T cell receptor (beta chain) was identified in a study of spatial heterogeneity in lung cancer (dated by TCRdb to the late 2010s). Background for the entire study: Beta-chain transcripts were consistently detected in greater numbers than alpha-chain transcripts, which likely reflects a higher abundance of beta-chain transcripts. In the raw uncorrected reads, each unique combination of TCR and UMI appeared on average more than ten times. In non-small cell lung cancer, the study quantitatively compared TCR alpha and beta repertoires across several tumor regions, matched nontumor lung, and blood. TCR repertoire features were related to nonsynonymous mutation counts determined by whole-exome sequencing of tumor tissue. Both alpha and beta chains were TCR-sequenced in samples taken at surgery, namely 220 tumor regions, approximately 66 matched nontumor lung samples and 50 to 60 PBMC samples. Study-wide conclusions, independent of this receptor: Confirming at a functional level the hypothesis that regional TCRs recognize regional mutations was considered to require additional single-cell paired TCR alpha and beta sequencing. Ubiquitous expanded tumor TCRs showed up in blood more often at tumor resection than at routine follow-up.

Including cysteine and phenylalanine, the CDR3 has 12 amino acids. The DNA shown is the 36-base CDR3, in frame from base 1. The germline V gene (reference sequence) yields DFQATT for CDR1 and SNEGSKA for CDR2. V loses 6 bases, J loses 5 bases, and the germline ends lie 11 bases apart. The time point label, read with the paper, signifies: sample taken at primary tumor resection. Without any cell sorting, TCR sequencing was performed on whole RNA extracted either from tumor and nontumor lung tissue or from cryopreserved PBMC samples. Samples were obtained from approximately 76 patients with early-stage, untreated non-small cell lung cancer from the lung TRACERx cohort. Only patients for whom sufficient RNA was available from at least two tumor regions were selected for TCR sequencing. The library was built by means of 5' RACE. Instrument used: NextSeq 500. In the TCR library protocol, a unique molecular identifier was attached to each TCR cDNA molecule so that PCR and sequencing errors could be corrected. In the paper's pipeline: TCR identification, UMI-based error correction and CDR3 extraction were all carried out with Decombinator tools. Expanded TCRs were defined as those above a frequency of 2 per 1,000, corresponding to the top 1% of the tumor frequency distribution. Each repertoire was subsampled 100 times to 5,000 TCRs, after which Renyi diversity was computed with the R vegan package. CDR3 similarity networks were built from amino acid triplet string-kernel similarity, connecting CDR3s with pairwise similarity above 0.82. TCRdb reprocessed the public reads (quality trimming at Q25 with fastp, clone calling with MiXCR) and kept in-frame beta chains. Entries are consolidated by CDR3 protein sequence, retaining the most common genes and DNA. TCRdb's processing, not the authors', yielded these V and J calls. A total of some 15,000 distinct CDR3 sequences appear in this sample, 10% of them only once. Clones ranked in the top ten supply 25% to 35% of the sample.

This clonotype was seen a handful of times. This clone's antigen is unknown. No quality values exist for individual bases; no much larger clone is one base distant. The chain is made from TRBV20-1 and TRBJ1-5; the D segment could be TRBD1, given 5 matching bases. The source was PBMCs, collected at surgery. This TCR came from a male donor with early-stage non-small cell lung cancer. CDR3 sequence: CSAQAGDQPQHF. The nucleotide sequence is given as TGCAGTGCCCAGGCGGGGGATCAGCCCCAGCATTTT.